This T cell receptor (beta chain) was obtained from a study of shared clonotypes between healthy human individuals. Overall study results and limits: Between several donors, naive CD4 clonotypes were shared at a level of approximately 5%.

Regarding this clone: Its specificity is unknown.

TCRdb's table, derived via immunoSEQ multiplex PCR, lists solely in-frame clones and lacks some. This sample carries 1,400,000 or so clones, 98% of them seen once, and the ten largest clones take roughly 0.35%. The sequenced material came from naive CD4+ T cells sorted from blood. Regarding subset: CD45RA+ positively selected. The sequence derives from a man aged 25 to 40 in good health.

The CDR3 DNA reads TGCAGCGTTGAATGGCTAGCGGATCGTCCCGATACGCAGTATTTT. This codes for CSVEWLADRPDTQYF. The chain carries TRBV29-1 and TRBJ2-3; 7 positions agree with TRBD2. The CDR3 is made up of 15 amino acids. Germline-derived CDR1 and CDR2 are SQVTM and ANQGSEA. Trimming at V came to 2 bases and at J to 6 bases, leaving 11 bases not matched to a gene.